This TCR beta chain was identified during a study of blood T cell repertoires in COVID-19. Study details: Samples of COVID-19 (acute and convalescent) were obtained from the United States, Italy and Spain. Nucleic acid was either cDNA or gDNA, and it came from T cells, B-cell-depleted T cells, or PBMCs.

Per the authors' pipeline: Reference gene primer amplification gave estimated nucleated cell counts. Assay used: immunoSEQ multiplex PCR; TCRdb lists only in-frame clones, some missing. D and trimming were read from the DNA, whereas the V and J calls and clone size are those reported in that table. The table records fewer than 200,000 clones, 87% of them present only once. Material: peripheral blood. The clonotype comes from a man aged 55 to 69 with active or convalescent COVID-19.

In nucleotides, the CDR3 is TGTGCCAGCAGCGACCGGACTAGCGGGGGGAATACGCAGTATTTT. The encoded protein is CASSDRTSGGNTQYF. The chain recombines TRBV11-3 with TRBJ2-3; 14 positions agree with TRBD2. The CDR3 runs 15 residues. J lost 7 bases, V lost 5 bases, and 5 bases had no gene match. Germline V CDR1 and CDR2: SGHNT, YENEEA.